These 2 T cell receptor beta chains originate from one sample sequenced in a study of blood T cell repertoires in COVID-19. Sequencing was performed with immunoSEQ multiplex PCR; in TCRdb, only in-frame clones are kept and a portion is missing. The sample lists 200,000 to 250,000 clones; roughly 90% were seen once. The sequenced sample consisted of PBMCs or T cells enriched from blood (not recorded which). The receptors originated from a young man with acute COVID-19.

The chain employs TRBV4-1 and TRBJ1-3, with D tentatively TRBD1 (6 bases). V gave up 0 bases and J gave up 4 bases, with 13 bases separating them. There are 16 residues in the CDR3. Per germline, CDR1 MGHRA and CDR2 YSYEKL. In nucleotides, the CDR3 is TGCGCCAGCAGCCAAGAGCGGGGGGCCTCGGGAAACACCATATATTTT. Amino acid sequence: CASSQERGASGNTIYF.

The V gene is TRBV18, the J gene TRBJ1-3; D ambiguous. The CDR3 is 16 amino acids. Germline V lookup: CDR1 KGHSH, CDR2 LQKENI. V was pared by 1 base and J by 0 bases, with 10 bases between. In DNA form, the CDR3 reads TGTGCCAGCTCACCACGGTACATTTCCTCTGGAAACACCATATATTTT. It is translated as CASSPRYISSGNTIYF.